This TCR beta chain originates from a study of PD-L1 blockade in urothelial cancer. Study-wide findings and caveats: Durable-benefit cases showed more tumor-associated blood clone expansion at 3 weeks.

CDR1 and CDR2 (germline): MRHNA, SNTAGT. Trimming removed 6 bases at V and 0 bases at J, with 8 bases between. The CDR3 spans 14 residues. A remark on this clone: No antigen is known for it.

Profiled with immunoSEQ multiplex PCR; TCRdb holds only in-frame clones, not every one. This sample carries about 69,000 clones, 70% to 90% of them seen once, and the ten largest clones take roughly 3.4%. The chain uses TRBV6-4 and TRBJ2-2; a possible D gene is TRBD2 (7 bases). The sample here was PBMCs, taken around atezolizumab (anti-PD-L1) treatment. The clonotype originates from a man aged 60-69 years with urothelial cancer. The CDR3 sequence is CASRGGANTGELFF. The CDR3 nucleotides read TGTGCCAGCAGAGGGGGGGCGAACACCGGGGAGCTGTTTTTT.